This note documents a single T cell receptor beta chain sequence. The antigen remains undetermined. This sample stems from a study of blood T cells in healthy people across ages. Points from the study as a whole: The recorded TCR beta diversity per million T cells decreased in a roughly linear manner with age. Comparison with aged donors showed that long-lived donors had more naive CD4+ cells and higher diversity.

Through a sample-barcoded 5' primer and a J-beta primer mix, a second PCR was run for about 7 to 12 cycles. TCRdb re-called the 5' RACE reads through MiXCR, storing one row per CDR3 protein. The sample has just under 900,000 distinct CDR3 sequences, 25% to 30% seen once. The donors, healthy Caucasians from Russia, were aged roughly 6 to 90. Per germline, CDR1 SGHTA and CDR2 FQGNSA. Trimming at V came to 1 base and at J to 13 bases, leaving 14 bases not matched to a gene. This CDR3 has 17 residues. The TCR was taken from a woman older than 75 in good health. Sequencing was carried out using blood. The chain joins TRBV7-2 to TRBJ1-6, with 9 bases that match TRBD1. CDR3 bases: TGTGCCAGCAGCTTAGGATTTGGACAGGGGCCCTTAAGGCCCCTCCACTTT. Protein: CASSLGFGQGPLRPLHF.